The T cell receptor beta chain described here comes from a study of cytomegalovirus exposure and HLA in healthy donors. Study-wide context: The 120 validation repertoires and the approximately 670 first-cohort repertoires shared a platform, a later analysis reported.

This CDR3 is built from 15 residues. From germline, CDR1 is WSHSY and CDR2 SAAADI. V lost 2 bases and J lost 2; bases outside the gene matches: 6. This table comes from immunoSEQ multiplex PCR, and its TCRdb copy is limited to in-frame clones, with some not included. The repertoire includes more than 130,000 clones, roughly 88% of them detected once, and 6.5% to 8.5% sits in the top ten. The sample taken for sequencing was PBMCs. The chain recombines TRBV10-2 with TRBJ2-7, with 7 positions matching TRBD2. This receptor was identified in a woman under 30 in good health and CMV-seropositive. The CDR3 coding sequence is TGCGCCAGCAGTGAGGGGGTAGCGGGCCCCTACGAGCAGTACTTC. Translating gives CASSEGVAGPYEQYF.